These T cell receptor beta chains were read from a single sample in a study of T cell repertoires in cytomegalovirus infection. No antigen has been identified for these receptors. TCRdb itself ran the reads through MiXCR, one entry per CDR3 protein. Of roughly 150,000 distinct CDR3 sequences in the sample, roughly 21% are singletons; the top ten hold under 30%. The sequenced sample was CD8+ T cells from cultured PBMCs, obtained from culture after CMV antigen stimulation. The receptor set was obtained from a human donor in good health (CMV status not recorded). Some clones in this sample may be carry-over from other donors' samples. CDR3s include the opening cysteine and the closing phenylalanine or tryptophan. D genes are given only for firm matches.

>-|TRBV7-3|17
CASSLRRADLNTGELFF
>-|TRBV10-3|15
CAINSAGQASYGYTF
>TRBD2|TRBV7-9|15
CASSRTSGPQETQYF
>-|TRBV7-2|10
CASRGNSQFF
>-|TRBV7-6|15
CASSLEDSTNEKLFF
>TRBD1|TRBV12-3/TRBV12-4|15
CASSLGTGPTYEQYF
>TRBD1|TRBV7-8|16
CASSLGQGALNNEQFF
>-|TRBV6-1|17
CASSLGGPISSYNEQFF
>TRBD2|TRBV9|19
CASSVGLAGGRKDTGELFF
>TRBD1|TRBV6-2/TRBV6-3|14
CASSPQGANHEQYF
>TRBD2|TRBV9|15
CASSVRSGGTDTQYF
>TRBD1|TRBV6-5|14
CASRLIGGAETQYF
>TRBD1|TRBV15|15
CATSRVRGLGDEQFF
>TRBD2|TRBV7-6|13
CASSYLADETQYF
>-|TRBV6-2/TRBV6-3|14
CASSNRKMNTEAFF
>TRBD2|TRBV27|17
CASSLRSGTSGYNEQFF
>TRBD1|TRBV12-3/TRBV12-4|15
CASSLSQGAWTEAFF
>-|TRBV5-6|13
CASSFGGAYEQYF
>TRBD2|TRBV19|15
CASRSGTSDVGELFF
>-|TRBV7-6|15
CASSPPPAGGGELFF
>-|TRBV10-3|14
CAISEAQGRNGYTF
>TRBD1|TRBV6-6|16
CASSYGLGQGYYEQYF
>TRBD1|TRBV6-5|19
CASSYNTGVLSSGANVLTF
>-|TRBV4-3|12
CASSHVDQPQHF
>-|TRBV6-5|16
CASSYSWESSYNEQFF
>-|TRBV7-3|11
CASRLLGEQFF
>-|TRBV5-1|12
CASMERGETQYF
>TRBD1|TRBV20-1|16
CSAREGTGTSTDTQYF
>-|TRBV19|12
CASNRPYNEQFF
>-|TRBV7-6|16
CASSLNGDLMNTEAFF
>TRBD2|TRBV10-3|17
CAISALIAGANTDTQYF
>TRBD1|TRBV29-1|17
CSVEDMAGGRSTDTQYF
>-|TRBV27|13
CASSLQEDSPLHF
>-|TRBV7-2|16
CASSSNPGHLNQPQHF
>-|TRBV11-1|13
CASSLDIQETQYF
>-|TRBV9|14
CASSAGGRGDEQYF
>-|TRBV7-9|12
CASSPAQEKLFF
>TRBD2|TRBV7-6|18
CASSLGLAGGRNTGELFF
>-|TRBV19|15
CASSIVVRRGNEQFF
>-|TRBV4-1|15
CASSQDLTGTYEQYF
>-|TRBV7-2|16
CASSPVRAGPHNEQFF
>-|TRBV7-8|16
CASSLTGIGTAVEQYF
>TRBD1|TRBV6-2/TRBV6-3|15
CASSYEGAAYNEQFF
>TRBD2|TRBV14|18
CASSQAPMDRRGIYEQFF
>-|TRBV7-4|13
CASSFERDQPQHF
>-|TRBV7-8|15
CASSPFNREKPEAFF
>TRBD1|TRBV27|14
CASSGPGQGYEQFF
>TRBD1|TRBV4-1|15
CASSQQQGAGYGYTF
>-|TRBV7-6|16
CASSPGVGTGDYGYTF